This paragraph covers one T cell receptor (beta chain) sequence. Its antigen is unidentified. This table comes from immunoSEQ multiplex PCR, and its TCRdb copy is limited to in-frame clones, with some not included. This sample has approximately 160,000 clones, with about 88% found just once. This sample stems from a study of cytotoxic CD8 clonotypes in ibrutinib-treated CLL. Points from the study as a whole: Few clonotypes were public, and these shrank or held steady under treatment.

Germline CDR1 and CDR2: MNHEY and SVGAGI. The CDR3 is made up of 14 amino acids. V shed 2 bases and J shed 0 bases, with 7 bases lying between them. This receptor was identified in a human donor with chronic lymphocytic leukemia. V gene TRBV6-5 combines with J gene TRBJ1-1, with a tentative D call TRBD1 (5 bases). The sample in question was PBMCs, obtained at disease progression, from a patient treated with ibrutinib. The CDR3 coding sequence is TGTGCCAGCAGTTACGGGGGAATGAACACTGAAGCTTTCTTT. Amino acid sequence: CASSYGGMNTEAFF.